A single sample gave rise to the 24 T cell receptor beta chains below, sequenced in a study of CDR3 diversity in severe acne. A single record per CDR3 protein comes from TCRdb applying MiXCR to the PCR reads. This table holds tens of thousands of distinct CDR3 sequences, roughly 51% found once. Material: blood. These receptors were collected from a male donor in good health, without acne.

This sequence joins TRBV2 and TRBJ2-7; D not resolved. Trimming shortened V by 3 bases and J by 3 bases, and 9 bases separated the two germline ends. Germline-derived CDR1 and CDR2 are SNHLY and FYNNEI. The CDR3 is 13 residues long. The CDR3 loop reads CASSDPNFYEQYF. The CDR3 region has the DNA TGTGCCAGCAGTGATCCTAATTTCTACGAGCAGTACTTC.

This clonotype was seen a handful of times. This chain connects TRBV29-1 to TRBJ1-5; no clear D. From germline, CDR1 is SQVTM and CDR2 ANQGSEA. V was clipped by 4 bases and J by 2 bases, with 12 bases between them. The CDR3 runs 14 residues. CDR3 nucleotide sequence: TGCAGCGTTGCAGCCGGGAGAGGCAATCAGCCCCAGCATTTT. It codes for CSVAAGRGNQPQHF.

CDR3 sequence reads: CASSISTGELFF. Here the CDR3 DNA reads TGTGCCAGTAGTATATCTACCGGGGAGCTGTTTTTT. V usage is TRBV19 and J usage is TRBJ2-2; D not resolved. Trimming took 2 bases from V and 5 from J, leaving 3 bases between them. Germline loops: CDR1 LNHDA, CDR2 SQIVND (reference sequence). There are 12 residues in the CDR3.

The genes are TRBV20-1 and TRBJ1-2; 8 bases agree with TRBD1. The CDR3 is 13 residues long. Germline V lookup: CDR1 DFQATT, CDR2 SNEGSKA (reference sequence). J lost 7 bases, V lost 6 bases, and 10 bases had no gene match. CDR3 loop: CSAIKDRDAGYTF. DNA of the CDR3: TGCAGTGCCATAAAGGACAGGGACGCTGGCTACACCTTC.

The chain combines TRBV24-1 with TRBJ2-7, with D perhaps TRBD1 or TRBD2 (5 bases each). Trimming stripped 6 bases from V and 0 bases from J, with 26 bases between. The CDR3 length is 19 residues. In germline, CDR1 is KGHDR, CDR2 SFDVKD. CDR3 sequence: CATSNPPWDENPSSYEQYF. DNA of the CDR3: TGTGCCACCAGTAACCCGCCTTGGGACGAAAACCCTTCCTCCTACGAGCAGTACTTC.

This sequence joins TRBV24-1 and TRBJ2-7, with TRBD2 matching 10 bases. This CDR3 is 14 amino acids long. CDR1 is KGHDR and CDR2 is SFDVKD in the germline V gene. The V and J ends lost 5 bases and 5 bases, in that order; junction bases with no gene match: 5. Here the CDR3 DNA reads TGTGCCACCAGTGGAGCGGGAGGGTTAGACGAGCAGTACTTC. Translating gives CATSGAGGLDEQYF.

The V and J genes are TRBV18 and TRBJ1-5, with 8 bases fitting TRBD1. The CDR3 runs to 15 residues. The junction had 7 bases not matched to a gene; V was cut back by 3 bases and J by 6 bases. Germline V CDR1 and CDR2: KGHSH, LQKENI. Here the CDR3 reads CASSPSGQGGQPQHF. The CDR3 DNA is TGTGCCAGCTCACCGAGCGGACAGGGAGGTCAGCCCCAGCATTTT. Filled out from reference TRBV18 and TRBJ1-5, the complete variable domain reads NAGVMQNPRHLVRRRGQEARLRCSPMKGHSHVYWYRQLPEEGLKFMVYLQKENIIDESGMPKERFSAEFPKEGPSILRIQQVVRGDSAAYFCASSPSGQGGQPQHFGDGTRLSIL.

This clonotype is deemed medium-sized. The CDR3 region has the DNA TGTGCCAGCAGCCTGACAGGCTACGAGCAGTACTTC. This encodes CASSLTGYEQYF. This chain uses TRBV5-8 with TRBJ2-7, with D perhaps TRBD1 (6 bases). Germline CDR1 is SGHTS and CDR2 is YDEGEE. The CDR3 length is 12 residues. Deletions cut 4 bases from V and 3 bases from J, with 8 bases between.

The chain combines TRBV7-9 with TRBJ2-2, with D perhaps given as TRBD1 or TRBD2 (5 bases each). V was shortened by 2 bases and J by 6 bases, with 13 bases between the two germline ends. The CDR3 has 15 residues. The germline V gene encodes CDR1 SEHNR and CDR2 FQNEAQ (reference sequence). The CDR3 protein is CASSLSSGDAGELFF. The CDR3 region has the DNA TGTGCCAGCAGCTTAAGTTCCGGGGACGCCGGGGAGCTGTTTTTT.

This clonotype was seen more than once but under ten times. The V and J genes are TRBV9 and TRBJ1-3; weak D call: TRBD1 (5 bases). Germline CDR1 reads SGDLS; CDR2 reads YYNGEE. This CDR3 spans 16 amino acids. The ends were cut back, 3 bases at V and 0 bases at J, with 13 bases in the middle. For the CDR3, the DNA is TGTGCCAGCAGCGAGGGAACAGGTCCCTCTGGAAACACCATATATTTT. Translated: CASSEGTGPSGNTIYF.

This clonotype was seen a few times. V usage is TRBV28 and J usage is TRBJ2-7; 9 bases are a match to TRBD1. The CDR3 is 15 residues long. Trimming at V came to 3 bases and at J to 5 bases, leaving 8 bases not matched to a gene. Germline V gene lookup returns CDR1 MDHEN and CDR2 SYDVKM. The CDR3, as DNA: TGTGCCAGCAGTTTGTCCGGGACAGGGTCCCACGAGCAGTACTTC. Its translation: CASSLSGTGSHEQYF.

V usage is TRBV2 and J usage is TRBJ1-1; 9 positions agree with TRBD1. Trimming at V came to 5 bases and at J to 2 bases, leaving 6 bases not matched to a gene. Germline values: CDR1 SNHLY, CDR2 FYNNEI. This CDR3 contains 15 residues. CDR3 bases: TGTGCCAGCAGTACAAAGGGACAGGGCAACACTGAAGCTTTCTTT. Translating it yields CASSTKGQGNTEAFF.

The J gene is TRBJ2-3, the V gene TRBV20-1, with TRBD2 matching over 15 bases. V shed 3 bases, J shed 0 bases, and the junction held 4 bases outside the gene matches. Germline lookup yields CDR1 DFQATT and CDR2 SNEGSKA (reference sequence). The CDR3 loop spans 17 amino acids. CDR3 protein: CSASGTSGGRSTDTQYF. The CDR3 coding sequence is TGCAGTGCTAGCGGGACTAGCGGGGGGCGGAGCACAGATACGCAGTATTTT.

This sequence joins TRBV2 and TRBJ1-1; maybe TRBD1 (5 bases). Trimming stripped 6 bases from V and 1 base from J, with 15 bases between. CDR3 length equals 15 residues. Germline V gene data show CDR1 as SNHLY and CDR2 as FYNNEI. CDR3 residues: CASRERDGQNTEAFF. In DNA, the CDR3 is TGTGCCAGCAGAGAGCGGGACGGCCAGAACACTGAAGCTTTCTTT.

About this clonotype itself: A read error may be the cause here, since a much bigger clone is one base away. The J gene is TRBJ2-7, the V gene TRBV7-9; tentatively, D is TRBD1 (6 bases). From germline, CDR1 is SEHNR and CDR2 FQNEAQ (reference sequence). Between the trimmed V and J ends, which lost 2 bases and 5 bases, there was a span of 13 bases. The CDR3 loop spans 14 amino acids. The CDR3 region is CASSLMDSSHEQYF. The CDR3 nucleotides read TGTGCCAGCAGCTTAATGGACAGTTCCCACGAGCAGTACTTC.

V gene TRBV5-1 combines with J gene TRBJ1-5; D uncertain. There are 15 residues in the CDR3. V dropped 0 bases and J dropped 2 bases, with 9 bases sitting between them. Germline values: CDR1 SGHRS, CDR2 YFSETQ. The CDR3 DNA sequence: TGCGCCAGCAGCTTGGGACCTTCCGGCAATCAGCCCCAGCATTTT. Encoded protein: CASSLGPSGNQPQHF.

CDR3 protein: CSAQGDRGQPQHF. The CDR3 DNA follows: TGCAGTGCTCAGGGGGACAGGGGACAGCCCCAGCATTTT. V is TRBV20-1 and J is TRBJ1-5, with 10 bases matching TRBD1. The CDR3 sequence is 13 residues long. The germline V gene encodes CDR1 DFQATT and CDR2 SNEGSKA (reference sequence). Losses at the gene ends were 5 bases for V and 7 bases for J; bases not matched to a gene: 5.

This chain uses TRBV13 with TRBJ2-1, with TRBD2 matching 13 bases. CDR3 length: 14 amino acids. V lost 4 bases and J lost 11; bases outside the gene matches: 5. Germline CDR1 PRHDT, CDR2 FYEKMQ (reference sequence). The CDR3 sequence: CASSSRTSGGQQFF. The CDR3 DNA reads TGTGCCAGCAGCTCCCGGACTAGCGGGGGCCAGCAGTTCTTC.

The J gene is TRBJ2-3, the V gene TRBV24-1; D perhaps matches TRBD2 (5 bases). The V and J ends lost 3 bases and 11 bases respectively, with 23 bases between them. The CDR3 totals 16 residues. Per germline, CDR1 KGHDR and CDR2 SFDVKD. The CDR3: CATSDIVGVAYNEQYF. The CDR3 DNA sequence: TGTGCCACCAGTGATATCGTCGGGGTGGCCTACAATGAGCAGTATTTT.

The CDR3 DNA reads as TGCGCCAGCAGCTTGTTAGGGGGGTCATTAAAAAAAAACATTCAGTACTTC. It codes for CASSLLGGSLKKNIQYF. This chain uses TRBV5-1 with TRBJ2-4; D is tentatively TRBD1 or TRBD2 (6 bases each). Per the germline V gene, CDR1 is SGHRS and CDR2 is YFSETQ. V dropped 1 base and J dropped 4 bases, with 18 bases sitting between them. The CDR3 contains 17 residues. The full variable domain, rest sourced from reference TRBV5-1 and TRBJ2-4, is KAGVTQTPRYLIKTRGQQVTLSCSPISGHRSVSWYQQTPGQGLQFLFEYFSETQRNKGNFPGRFSGRQFSNSRSEMNVSTLELGDSALYLCASSLLGGSLKKNIQYFGAGTRLSVL.

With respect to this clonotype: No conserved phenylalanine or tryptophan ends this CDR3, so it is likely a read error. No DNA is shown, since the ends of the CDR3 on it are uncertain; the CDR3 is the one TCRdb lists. CDR3 sequence: CASSERAGGSRA. This sequence joins TRBV6-1 and TRBJ2-1; the table's D gene call, TRBD1, was not cross checked with the DNA. Per germline, CDR1 MNHNS and CDR2 SASEGT. With termini counted, the CDR3 has 12 amino acids.

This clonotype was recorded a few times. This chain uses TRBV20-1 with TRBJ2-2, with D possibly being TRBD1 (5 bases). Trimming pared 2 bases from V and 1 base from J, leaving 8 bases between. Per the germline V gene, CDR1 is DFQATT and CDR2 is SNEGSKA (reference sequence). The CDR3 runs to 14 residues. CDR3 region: CSARRQLNTGELFF. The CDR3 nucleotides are TGCAGTGCTAGAAGACAGTTGAACACCGGGGAGCTGTTTTTT.

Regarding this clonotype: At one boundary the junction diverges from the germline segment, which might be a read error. CDR3: CASSLDGPDEQDTGELFF. In nucleotides, the CDR3 is TGTGCCAGCAGCTTGGACGGGCCGGATGAGCAGGACACCGGGGAGCTGTTTTTT. The rearrangement uses TRBV4-1 and TRBJ2-2; D ambiguous. The CDR3 has 18 residues. Per germline, CDR1 MGHRA and CDR2 YSYEKL.

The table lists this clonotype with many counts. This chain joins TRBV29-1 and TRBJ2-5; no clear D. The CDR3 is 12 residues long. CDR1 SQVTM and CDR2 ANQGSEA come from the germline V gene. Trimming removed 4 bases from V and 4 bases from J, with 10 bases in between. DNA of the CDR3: TGCAGCGTTGTTAAGTGGGGAGAGACCCAGTACTTC. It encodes CSVVKWGETQYF.